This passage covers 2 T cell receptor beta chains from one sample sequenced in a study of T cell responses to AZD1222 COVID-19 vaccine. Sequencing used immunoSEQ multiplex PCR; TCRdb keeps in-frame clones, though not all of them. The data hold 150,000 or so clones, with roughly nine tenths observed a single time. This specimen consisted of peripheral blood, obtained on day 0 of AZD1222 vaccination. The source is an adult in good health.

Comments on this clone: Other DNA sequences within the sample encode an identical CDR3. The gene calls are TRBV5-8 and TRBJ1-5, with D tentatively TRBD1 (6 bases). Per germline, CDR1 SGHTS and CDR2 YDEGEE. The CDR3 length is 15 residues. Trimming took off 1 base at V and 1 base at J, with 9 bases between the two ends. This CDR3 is CASSLQGFSNQPQHF. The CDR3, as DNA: TGTGCCAGCAGCTTGCAGGGGTTCAGCAATCAGCCCCAGCATTTT.

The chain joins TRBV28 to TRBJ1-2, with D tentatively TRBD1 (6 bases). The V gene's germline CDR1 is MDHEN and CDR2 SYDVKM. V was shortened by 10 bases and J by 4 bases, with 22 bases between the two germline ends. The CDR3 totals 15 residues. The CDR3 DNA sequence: TGTGCCATAAAGGGGGGAACAGGGAGTTTCTATGGCTACACCTTC. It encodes CAIKGGTGSFYGYTF.